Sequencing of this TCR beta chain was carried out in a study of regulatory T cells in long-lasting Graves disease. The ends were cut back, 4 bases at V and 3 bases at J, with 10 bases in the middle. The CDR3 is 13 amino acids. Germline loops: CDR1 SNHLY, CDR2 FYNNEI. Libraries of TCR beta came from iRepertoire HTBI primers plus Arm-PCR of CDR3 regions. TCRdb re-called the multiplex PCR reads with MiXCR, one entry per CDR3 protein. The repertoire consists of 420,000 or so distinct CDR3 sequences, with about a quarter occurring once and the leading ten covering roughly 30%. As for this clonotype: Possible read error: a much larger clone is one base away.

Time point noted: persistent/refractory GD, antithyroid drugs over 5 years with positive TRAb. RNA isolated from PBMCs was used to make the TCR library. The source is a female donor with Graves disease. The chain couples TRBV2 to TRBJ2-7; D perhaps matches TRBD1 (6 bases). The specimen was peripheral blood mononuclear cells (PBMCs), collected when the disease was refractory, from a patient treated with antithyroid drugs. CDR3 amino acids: CASSVNRDYEQYF. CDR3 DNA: TGTGCCAGCAGTGTAAACAGGGACTACGAGCAGTACTTC.